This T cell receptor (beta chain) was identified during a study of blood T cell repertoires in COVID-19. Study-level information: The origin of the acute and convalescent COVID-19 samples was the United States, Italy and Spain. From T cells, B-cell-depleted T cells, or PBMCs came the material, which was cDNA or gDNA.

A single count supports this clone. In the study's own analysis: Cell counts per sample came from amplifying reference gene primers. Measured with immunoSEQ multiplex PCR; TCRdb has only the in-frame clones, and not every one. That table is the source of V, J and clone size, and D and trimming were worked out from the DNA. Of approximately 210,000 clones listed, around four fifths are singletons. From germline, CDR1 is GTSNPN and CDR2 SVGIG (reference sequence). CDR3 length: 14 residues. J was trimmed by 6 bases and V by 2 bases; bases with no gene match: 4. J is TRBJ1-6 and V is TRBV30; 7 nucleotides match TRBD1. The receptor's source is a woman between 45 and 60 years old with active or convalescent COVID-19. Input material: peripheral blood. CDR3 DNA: TGTGCCTGGAGTCGGCGGGACAGTAATTCACCCCTCCACTTT. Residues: CAWSRRDSNSPLHF.